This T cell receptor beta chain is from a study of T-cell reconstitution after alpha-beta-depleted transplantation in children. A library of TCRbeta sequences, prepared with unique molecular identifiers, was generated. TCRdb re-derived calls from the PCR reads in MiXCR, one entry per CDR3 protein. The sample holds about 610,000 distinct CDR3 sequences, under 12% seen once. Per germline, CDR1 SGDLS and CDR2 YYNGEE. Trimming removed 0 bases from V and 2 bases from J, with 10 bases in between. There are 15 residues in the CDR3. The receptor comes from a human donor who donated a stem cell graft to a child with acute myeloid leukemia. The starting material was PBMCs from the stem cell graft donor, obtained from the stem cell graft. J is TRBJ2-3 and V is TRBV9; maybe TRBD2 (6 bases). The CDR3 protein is CASSVDPGVTDTQYF. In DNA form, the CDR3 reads TGTGCCAGCAGCGTAGATCCGGGAGTCACAGATACGCAGTATTTT.